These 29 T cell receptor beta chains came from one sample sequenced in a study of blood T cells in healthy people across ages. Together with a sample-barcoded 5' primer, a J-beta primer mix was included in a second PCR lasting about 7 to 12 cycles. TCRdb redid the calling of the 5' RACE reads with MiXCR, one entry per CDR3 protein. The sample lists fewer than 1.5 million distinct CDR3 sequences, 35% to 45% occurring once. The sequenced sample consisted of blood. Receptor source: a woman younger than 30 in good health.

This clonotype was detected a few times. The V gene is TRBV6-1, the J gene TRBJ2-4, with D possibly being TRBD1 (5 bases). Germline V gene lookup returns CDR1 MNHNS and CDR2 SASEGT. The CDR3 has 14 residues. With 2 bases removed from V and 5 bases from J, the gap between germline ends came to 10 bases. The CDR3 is CASSEIARENIQYF. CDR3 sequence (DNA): TGTGCCAGCAGTGAAATTGCCAGGGAAAACATTCAGTACTTC.

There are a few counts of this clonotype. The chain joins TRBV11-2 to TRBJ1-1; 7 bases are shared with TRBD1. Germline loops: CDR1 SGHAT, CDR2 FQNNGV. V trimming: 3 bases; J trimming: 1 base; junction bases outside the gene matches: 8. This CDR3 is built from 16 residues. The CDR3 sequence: CASSLDAGTANTEAFF. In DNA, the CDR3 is TGTGCCAGCAGCTTGGACGCCGGGACAGCGAACACTGAAGCTTTCTTT.

CDR3 sequence reads: CAWTTGRGKLEKLFF. CDR3 DNA: TGTGCCTGGACCACCGGCAGGGGAAAACTTGAAAAACTGTTTTTT. The V and J genes are TRBV30 and TRBJ1-4; TRBD1 is a possible D gene (6 bases). The germline CDR1 and CDR2 sequences are GTSNPN and SVGIG (reference sequence). V shed 4 bases and J shed 7 bases, with 19 bases lying between them. This CDR3 is built from 15 residues.

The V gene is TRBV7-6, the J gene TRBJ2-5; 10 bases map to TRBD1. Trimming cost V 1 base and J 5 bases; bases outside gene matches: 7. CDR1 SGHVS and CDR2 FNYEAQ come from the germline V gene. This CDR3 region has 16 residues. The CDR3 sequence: CASSLEVTGGFETQYF. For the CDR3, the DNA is TGTGCCAGCAGCTTAGAGGTGACAGGGGGCTTTGAGACCCAGTACTTC.

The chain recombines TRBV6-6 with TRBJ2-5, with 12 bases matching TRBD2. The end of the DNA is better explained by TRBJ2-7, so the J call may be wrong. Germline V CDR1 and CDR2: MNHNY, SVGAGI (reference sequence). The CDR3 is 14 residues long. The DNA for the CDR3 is TGTGCCAGCAGTGTGACTAGCGGGGGTTACGAGCAGTACTTC. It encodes CASSVTSGGYEQYF.

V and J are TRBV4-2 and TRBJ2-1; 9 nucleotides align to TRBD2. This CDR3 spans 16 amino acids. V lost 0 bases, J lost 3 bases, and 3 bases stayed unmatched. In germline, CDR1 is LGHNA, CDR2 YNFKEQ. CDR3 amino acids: CASSQDPSGDYNEQFF. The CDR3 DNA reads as TGTGCCAGCAGCCAAGATCCTAGCGGGGACTACAATGAGCAGTTCTTC.

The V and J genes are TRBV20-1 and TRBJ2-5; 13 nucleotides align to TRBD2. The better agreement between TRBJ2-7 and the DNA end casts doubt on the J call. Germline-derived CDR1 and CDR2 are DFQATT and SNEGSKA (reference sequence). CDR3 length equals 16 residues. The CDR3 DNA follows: TGCAGTGCTCGCTCCTGGACTAGCGGGAGTATTTACGAGCAGTACTTC. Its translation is CSARSWTSGSIYEQYF.

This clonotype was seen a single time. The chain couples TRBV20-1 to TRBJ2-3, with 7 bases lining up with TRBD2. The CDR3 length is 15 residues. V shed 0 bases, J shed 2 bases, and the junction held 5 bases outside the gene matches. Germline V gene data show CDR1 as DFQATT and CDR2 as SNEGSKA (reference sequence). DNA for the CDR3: TGCAGTGCTAGAGATACTAGCGCCATCACAGATACGCAGTATTTT. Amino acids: CSARDTSAITDTQYF.

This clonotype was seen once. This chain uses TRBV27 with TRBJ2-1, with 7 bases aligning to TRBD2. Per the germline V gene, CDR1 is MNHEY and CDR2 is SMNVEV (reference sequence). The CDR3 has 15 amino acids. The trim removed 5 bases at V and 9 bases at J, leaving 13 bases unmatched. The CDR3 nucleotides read TGTGCCAGCAGTAAGACTAGCCAACCGGGTGGTGAGCAGTTCTTC. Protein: CASSKTSQPGGEQFF.

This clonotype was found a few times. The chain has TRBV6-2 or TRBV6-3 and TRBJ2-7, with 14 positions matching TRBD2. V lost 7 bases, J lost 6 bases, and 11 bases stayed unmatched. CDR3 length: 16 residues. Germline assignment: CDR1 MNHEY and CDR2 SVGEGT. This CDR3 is CASIPGTSGSLREQYF. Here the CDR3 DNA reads TGTGCCAGCATCCCCGGGACTAGCGGGAGTCTCCGCGAGCAGTACTTC.

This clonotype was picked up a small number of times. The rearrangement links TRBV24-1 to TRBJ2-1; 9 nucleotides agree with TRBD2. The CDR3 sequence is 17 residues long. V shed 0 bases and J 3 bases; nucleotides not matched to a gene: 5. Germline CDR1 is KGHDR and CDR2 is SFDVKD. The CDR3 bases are TGTGCCACCAGTGATTTGTCAGCGGGAGGCCGCTACAATGAGCAGTTCTTC. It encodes CATSDLSAGGRYNEQFF.

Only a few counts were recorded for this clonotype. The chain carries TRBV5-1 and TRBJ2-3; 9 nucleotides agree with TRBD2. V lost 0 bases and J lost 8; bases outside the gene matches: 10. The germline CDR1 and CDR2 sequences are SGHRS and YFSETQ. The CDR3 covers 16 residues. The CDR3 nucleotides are TGCGCCAGCAGCTTGGCCGGGTTAGCGGGGGATCCTACGCAGTATTTT. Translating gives CASSLAGLAGDPTQYF.

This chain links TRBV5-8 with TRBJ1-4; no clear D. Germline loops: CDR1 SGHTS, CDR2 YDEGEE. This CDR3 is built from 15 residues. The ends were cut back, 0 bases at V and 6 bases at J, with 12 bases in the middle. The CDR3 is CASSLGRVTDEKLFF. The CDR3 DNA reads TGTGCCAGCAGCTTGGGGCGGGTTACGGATGAAAAACTGTTTTTT.

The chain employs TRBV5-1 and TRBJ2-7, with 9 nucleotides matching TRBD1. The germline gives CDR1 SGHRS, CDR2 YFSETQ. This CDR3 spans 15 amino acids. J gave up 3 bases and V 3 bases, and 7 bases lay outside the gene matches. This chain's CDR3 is CASSSGDRDGYEQYF. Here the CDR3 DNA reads TGCGCCAGCAGCTCCGGGGACAGGGACGGCTACGAGCAGTACTTC.

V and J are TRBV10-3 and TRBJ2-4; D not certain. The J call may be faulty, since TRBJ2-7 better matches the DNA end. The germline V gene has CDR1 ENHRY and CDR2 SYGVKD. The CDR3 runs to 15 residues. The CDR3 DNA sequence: TGTGCCATCAGTGAGGCGAGTGGCCTTGCCTACGAGCAGTACTTC. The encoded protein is CAISEASGLAYEQYF.

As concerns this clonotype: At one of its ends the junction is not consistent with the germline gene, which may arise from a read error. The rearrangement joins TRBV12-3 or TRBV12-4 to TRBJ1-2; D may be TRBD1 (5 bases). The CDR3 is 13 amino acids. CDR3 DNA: TGTGCCGGCAGTCCTGACAGAAACTATGGCTACACCTTC. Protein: CAGSPDRNYGYTF.

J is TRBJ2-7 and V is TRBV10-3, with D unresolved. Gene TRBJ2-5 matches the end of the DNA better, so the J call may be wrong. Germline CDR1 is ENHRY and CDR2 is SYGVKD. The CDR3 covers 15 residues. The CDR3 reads CAISEPPVGSGTQYF. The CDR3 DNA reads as TGTGCCATCAGTGAGCCGCCCGTCGGCTCAGGGACCCAGTACTTC.

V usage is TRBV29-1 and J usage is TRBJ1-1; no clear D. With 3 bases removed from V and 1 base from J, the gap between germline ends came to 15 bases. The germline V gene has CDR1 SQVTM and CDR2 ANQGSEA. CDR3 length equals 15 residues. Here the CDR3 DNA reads TGCAGCGTTGACGAAAAAGGACGGGAGAACACTGAAGCTTTCTTT. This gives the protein CSVDEKGRENTEAFF.

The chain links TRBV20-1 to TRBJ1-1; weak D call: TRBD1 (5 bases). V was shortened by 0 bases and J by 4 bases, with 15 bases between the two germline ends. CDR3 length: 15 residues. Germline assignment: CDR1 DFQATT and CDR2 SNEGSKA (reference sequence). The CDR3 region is CSARDGGAGGTEAFF. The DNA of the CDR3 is TGCAGTGCTAGAGATGGCGGGGCCGGAGGCACTGAAGCTTTCTTT.

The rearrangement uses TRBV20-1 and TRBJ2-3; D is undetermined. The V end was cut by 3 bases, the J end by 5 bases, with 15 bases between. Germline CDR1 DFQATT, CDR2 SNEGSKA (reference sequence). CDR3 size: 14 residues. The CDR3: CSASEPRVGDTQYF. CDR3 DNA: TGCAGTGCTAGTGAGCCACGCGTGGGAGATACGCAGTATTTT.

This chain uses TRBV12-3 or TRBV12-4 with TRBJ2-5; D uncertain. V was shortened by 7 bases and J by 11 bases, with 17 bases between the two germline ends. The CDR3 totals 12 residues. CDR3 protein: CASTSGGAEQYF. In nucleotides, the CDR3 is TGTGCCAGCACCTCCGGCGGTGCTGAGCAGTACTTC.

CDR3 loop: CSVRTGGFSETQYF. CDR3 sequence (DNA): TGCAGCGTTAGGACAGGGGGCTTTTCGGAGACCCAGTACTTC. The chain recombines TRBV29-1 with TRBJ2-7, with 11 bases aligning to TRBD1. The DNA end lines up better with TRBJ2-5; the J call may be wrong. Per germline, CDR1 SQVTM and CDR2 ANQGSEA. The CDR3 extends over 14 amino acids.

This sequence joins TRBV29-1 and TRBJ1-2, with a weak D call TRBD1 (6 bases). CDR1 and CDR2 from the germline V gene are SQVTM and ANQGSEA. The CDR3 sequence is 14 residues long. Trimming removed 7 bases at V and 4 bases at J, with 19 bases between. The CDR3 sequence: CSARTAHTTYGYTF. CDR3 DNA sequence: TGCAGCGCCCGGACAGCTCACACCACCTATGGCTACACCTTC.

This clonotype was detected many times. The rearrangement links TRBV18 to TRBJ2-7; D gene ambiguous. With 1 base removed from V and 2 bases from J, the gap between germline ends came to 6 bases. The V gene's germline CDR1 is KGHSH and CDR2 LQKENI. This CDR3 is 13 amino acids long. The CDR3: CASSPLGTYEQYF. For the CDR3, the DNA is TGTGCCAGCTCACCACTCGGTACCTACGAGCAGTACTTC.

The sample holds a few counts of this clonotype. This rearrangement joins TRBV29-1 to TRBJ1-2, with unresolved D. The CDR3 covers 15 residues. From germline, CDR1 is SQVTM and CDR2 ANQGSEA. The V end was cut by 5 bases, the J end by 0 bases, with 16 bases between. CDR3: CSVQDPTGANYGYTF. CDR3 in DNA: TGCAGCGTTCAGGACCCTACTGGAGCTAACTATGGCTACACCTTC.

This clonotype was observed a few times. CDR3 sequence reads: CSGAGQAQETQYF. The CDR3 DNA reads as TGCAGTGGTGCCGGACAGGCGCAAGAGACCCAGTACTTC. This rearrangement joins TRBV20-1 to TRBJ2-5; 7 bases agree with TRBD1. CDR3 size: 13 residues. The germline CDR1 and CDR2 sequences are DFQATT and SNEGSKA (reference sequence). J gave up 2 bases and V 7 bases, and 7 bases lay outside the gene matches.

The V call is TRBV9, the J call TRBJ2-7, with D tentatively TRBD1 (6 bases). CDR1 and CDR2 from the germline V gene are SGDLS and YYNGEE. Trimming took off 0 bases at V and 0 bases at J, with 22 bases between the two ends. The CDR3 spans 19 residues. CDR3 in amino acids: CASSVVRGGRTNNSYEQYF. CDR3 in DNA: TGTGCCAGCAGCGTAGTCCGAGGGGGACGGACAAACAACTCCTACGAGCAGTACTTC.

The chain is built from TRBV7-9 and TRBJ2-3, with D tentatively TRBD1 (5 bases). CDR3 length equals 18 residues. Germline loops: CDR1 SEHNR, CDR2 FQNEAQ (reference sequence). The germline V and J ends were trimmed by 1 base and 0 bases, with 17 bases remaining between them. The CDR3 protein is CASSLDPVPTGSTDTQYF. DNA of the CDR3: TGTGCCAGCAGCTTAGACCCCGTCCCCACAGGTAGCACAGATACGCAGTATTTT.

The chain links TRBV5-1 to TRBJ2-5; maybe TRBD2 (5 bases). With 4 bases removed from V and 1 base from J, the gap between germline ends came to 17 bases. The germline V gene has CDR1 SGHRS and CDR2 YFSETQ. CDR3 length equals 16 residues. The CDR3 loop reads CASSAGGSLTQETQYF. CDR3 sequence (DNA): TGCGCCAGCAGCGCCGGAGGTAGCCTTACCCAAGAGACCCAGTACTTC.